This T cell receptor (beta chain) is drawn from a study of CD8+CD57+ T cells in acquired aplastic anemia. As for the study in general: Mean yield of DNA from sorted CD4+ and CD8+ cells was approximately 3 ug.

The sample holds a few counts of this clonotype. Its antigen is unidentified. Patients who underwent sequencing had shown CD8+CD57+ cell expansion by flow cytometry. Patients, without exception, had severe acquired aplastic anemia. Patients were treatment-naive when blood was sampled. Study results and limitations: With respect to CD8+ Simpson's diversity, patients and controls did not differ significantly.

Genomic DNA templated the TCR beta VDJ and CDR3 profiling. TCRdb redid the calling of the reads with MiXCR, one entry per CDR3 protein. The sample lists fewer than 250,000 distinct CDR3 sequences, less than 60% occurring once. The germline V gene has CDR1 DFQATT and CDR2 SNEGSKA (reference sequence). The CDR3 has 13 residues. V dropped 5 bases and J dropped 4 bases, with 14 bases sitting between them. The chain uses TRBV20-1 and TRBJ1-1, with D uncertain. Input material: sorted CD4+, CD8+, or CD8+CD57+ T cells (not recorded which) from PBMCs. The sequence derives from a human donor with aplastic anemia. The CDR3: CSASSAASTEAFF. The CDR3 DNA sequence: TGCAGTGCTTCGAGCGCAGCCAGCACTGAAGCTTTCTTT.